This paragraph covers one TCR beta chain sequence. J lost 4 bases, V lost 0 bases, and 1 base had no gene match. The CDR3 sequence is 14 residues long. The germline gives CDR1 SGDLS, CDR2 YYNGEE. The record originates from a study of follicular helper T cells after annual influenza vaccination. Profiling relied on immunoSEQ multiplex PCR, and the TCRdb table lists in-frame clones only, not all of them. Of 7,000 or so clones detected, roughly 80% appear once; the ten largest clones hold about 0.53%. Sample time point: 2015-2016 season, 7 days after influenza vaccination. The J gene is TRBJ1-3, the V gene TRBV9; 7 bases are shared with TRBD1. The TCR comes from an adult who received the influenza vaccine. Sequenced here: CXCR5- memory CD4+ T cells sorted from blood, sampled 7 days after influenza vaccination. The CDR3 DNA follows: TGTGCCAGCAGCGTAGGCAGGGGGGGAAACACCATATATTTT. Its protein is CASSVGRGGNTIYF.